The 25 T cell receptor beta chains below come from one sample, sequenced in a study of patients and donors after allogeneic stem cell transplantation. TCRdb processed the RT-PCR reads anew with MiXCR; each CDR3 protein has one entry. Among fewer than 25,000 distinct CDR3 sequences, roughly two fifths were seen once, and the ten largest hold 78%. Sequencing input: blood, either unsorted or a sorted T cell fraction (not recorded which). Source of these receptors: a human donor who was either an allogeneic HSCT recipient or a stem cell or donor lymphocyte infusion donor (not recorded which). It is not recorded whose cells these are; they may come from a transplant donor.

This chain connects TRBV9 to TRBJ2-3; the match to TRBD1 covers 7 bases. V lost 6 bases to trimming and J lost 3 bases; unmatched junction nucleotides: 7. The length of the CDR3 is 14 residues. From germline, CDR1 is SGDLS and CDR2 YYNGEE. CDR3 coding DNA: TGTGCCAGCAACCCGGGACAGCCGACAGATACGCAGTATTTT. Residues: CASNPGQPTDTQYF. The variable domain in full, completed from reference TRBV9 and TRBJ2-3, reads DSGVTQTPKHLITATGQRVTLRCSPRSGDLSVYWYQQSLDQGLQFLIQYYNGEERAKGNILERFSAQQFPDLHSELNLSSLELGDSALYFCASNPGQPTDTQYFGPGTRLTVL.

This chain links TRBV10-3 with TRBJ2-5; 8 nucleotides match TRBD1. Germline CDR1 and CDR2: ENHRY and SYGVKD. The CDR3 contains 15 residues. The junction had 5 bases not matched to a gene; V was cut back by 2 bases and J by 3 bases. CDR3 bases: TGTGCCATCAGTGAGGTGACAGGGGTGAAAGAGACCCAGTACTTC. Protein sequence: CAISEVTGVKETQYF.

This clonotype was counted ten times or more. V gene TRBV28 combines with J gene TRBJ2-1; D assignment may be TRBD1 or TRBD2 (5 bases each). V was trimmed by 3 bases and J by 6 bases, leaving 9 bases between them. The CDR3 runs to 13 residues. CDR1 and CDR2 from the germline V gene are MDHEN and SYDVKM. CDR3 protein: CASSLGVPNEQFF. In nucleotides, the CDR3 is TGTGCCAGCAGTTTGGGGGTTCCCAATGAGCAGTTCTTC. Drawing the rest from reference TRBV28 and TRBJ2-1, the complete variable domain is DVKVTQSSRYLVKRTGEKVFLECVQDMDHENMFWYRQDPGLGLRLIYFSYDVKMKEKGDIPEGYSVSREKKERFSLILESASTNQTSMYLCASSLGVPNEQFFGPGTRLTVL.

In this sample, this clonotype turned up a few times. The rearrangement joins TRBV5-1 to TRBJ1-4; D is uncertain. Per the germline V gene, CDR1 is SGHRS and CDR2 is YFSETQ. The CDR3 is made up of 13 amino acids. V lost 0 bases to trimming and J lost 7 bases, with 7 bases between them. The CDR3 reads CASSLGVGEKLFF. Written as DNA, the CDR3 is TGCGCCAGCAGCTTGGGAGTGGGTGAAAAACTGTTTTTT.

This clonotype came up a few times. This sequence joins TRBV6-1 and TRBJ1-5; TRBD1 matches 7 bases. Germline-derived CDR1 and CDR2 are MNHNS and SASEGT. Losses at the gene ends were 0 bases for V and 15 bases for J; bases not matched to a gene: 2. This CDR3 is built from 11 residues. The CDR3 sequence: CASSEATGRHF. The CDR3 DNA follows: TGTGCCAGCAGTGAAGCGACAGGGCGGCATTTT.

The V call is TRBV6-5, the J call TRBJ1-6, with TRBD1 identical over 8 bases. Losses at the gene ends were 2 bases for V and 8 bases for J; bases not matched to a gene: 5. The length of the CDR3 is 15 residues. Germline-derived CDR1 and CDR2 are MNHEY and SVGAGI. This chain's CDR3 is CASSYGQGADSPLHF. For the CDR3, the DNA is TGTGCCAGCAGTTACGGCCAGGGGGCAGATTCACCCCTCCACTTT.

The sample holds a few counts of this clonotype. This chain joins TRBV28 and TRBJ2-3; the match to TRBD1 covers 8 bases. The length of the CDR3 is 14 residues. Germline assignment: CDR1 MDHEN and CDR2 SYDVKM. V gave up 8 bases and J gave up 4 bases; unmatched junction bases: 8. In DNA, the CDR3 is TGTGCCAGCGACAGGGGATTTCGGGCAGATACGCAGTATTTT. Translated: CASDRGFRADTQYF.

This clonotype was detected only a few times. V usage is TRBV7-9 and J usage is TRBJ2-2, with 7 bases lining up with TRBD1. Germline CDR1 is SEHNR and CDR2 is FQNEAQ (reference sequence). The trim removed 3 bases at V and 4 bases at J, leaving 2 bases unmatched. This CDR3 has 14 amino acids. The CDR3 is CASSFYRGTGELFF. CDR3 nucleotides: TGTGCCAGCAGCTTCTACAGGGGCACCGGGGAGCTGTTTTTT.

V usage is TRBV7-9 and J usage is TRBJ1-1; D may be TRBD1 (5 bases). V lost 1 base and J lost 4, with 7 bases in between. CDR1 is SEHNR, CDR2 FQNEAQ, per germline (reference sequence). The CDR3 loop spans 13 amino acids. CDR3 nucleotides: TGTGCCAGCAGCTTAGAAGGGGTCACTGAAGCTTTCTTT. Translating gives CASSLEGVTEAFF.

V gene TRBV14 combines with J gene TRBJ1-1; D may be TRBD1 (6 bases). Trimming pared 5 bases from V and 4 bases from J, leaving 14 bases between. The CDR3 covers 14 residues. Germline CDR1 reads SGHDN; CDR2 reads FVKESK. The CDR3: CASSRTRGGTEAFF. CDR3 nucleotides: TGTGCCAGCAGCAGGACCAGGGGTGGCACTGAAGCTTTCTTT.

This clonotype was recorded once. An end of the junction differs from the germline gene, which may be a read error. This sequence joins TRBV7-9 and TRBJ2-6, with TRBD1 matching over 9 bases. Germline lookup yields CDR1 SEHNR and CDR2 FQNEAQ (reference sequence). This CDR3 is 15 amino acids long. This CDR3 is CATGTGRSRANVLTF. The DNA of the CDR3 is TGTGCCACCGGGACAGGGCGCTCTAGGGCCAACGTCCTGACTTTC.

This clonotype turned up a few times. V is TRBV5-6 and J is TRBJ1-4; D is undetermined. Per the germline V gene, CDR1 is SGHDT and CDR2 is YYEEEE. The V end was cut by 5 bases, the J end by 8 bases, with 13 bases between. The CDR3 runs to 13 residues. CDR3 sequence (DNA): TGTGCCAGCAGTGATTACCTAGGGGAAAAACTGTTTTTT. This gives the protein CASSDYLGEKLFF.

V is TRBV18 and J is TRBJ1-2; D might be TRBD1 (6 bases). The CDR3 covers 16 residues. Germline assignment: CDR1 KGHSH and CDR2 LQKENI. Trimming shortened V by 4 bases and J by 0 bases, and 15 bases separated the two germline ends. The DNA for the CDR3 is TGTGCCAGCTCACTCCCAGGGGCCTCTGCTAACTATGGCTACACCTTC. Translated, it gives CASSLPGASANYGYTF. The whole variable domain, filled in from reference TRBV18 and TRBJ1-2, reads NAGVMQNPRHLVRRRGQEARLRCSPMKGHSHVYWYRQLPEEGLKFMVYLQKENIIDESGMPKERFSAEFPKEGPSILRIQQVVRGDSAAYFCASSLPGASANYGYTFGSGTRLTVV.

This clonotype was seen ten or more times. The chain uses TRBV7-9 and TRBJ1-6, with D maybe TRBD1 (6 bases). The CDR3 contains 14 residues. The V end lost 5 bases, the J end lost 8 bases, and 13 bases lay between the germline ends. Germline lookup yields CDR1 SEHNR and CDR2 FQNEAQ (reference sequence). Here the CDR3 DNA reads TGTGCCAGCAGCCCGGACAGCAACTATTCACCCCTCCACTTT. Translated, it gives CASSPDSNYSPLHF. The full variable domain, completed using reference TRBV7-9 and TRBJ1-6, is DTGVSQNPRHKITKRGQNVTFRCDPISEHNRLYWYRQTLGQGPEFLTYFQNEAQLEKSRLLSDRFSAERPKGSFSTLEIQRTEQGDSAMYLCASSPDSNYSPLHFGNGTRLTVT.

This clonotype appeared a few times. The CDR3 here is CASSPPGPGELFF. For the CDR3, the DNA is TGTGCCAGCAGTCCCCCAGGTCCCGGGGAGCTGTTTTTT. The chain carries TRBV28 and TRBJ2-2; unclear D gene. This CDR3 has 13 amino acids. V gave up 5 bases and J gave up 6 bases, with 10 bases separating them. Germline V gene sequence: CDR1 MDHEN, CDR2 SYDVKM.

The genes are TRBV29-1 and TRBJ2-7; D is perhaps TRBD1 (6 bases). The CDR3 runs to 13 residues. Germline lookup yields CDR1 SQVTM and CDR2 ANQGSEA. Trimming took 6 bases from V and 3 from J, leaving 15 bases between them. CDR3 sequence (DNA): TGCAGCGTCCCCAGGGGTTCTGGCTACGAGCAGTACTTC. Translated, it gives CSVPRGSGYEQYF.

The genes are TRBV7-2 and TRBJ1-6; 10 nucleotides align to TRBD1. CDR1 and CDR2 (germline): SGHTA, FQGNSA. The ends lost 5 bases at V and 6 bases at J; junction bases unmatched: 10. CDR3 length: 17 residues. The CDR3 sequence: CASSQFWDRGINSPLHF. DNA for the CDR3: TGTGCCAGCAGCCAATTCTGGGACAGGGGAATTAATTCACCCCTCCACTTT.

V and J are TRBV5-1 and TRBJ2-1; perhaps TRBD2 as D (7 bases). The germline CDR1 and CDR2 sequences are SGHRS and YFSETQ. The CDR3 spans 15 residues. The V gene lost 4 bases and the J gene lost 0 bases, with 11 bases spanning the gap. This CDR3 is CASSPGGRSYNEQFF. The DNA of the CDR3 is TGCGCCAGCAGCCCCGGGGGGCGCTCCTACAATGAGCAGTTCTTC.

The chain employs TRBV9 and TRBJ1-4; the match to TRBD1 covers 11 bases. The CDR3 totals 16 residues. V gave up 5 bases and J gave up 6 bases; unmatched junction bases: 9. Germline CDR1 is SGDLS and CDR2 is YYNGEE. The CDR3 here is CASRYGTGGIHEKLFF. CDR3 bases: TGTGCCAGCAGGTATGGGACAGGGGGAATTCATGAAAAACTGTTTTTT.

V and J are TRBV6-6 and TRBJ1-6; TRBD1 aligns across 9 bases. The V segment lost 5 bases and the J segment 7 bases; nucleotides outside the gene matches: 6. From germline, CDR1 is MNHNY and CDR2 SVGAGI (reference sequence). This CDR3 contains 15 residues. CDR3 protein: CASSGTGNPNSPLHF. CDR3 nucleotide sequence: TGTGCCAGCAGTGGGACAGGGAATCCCAATTCACCCCTCCACTTT.

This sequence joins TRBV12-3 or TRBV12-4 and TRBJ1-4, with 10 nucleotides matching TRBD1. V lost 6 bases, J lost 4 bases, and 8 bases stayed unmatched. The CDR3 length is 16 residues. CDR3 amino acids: CASSPDRGTSNEKLFF. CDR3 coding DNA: TGTGCCAGCAGCCCGGACAGGGGGACCAGTAATGAAAAACTGTTTTTT.

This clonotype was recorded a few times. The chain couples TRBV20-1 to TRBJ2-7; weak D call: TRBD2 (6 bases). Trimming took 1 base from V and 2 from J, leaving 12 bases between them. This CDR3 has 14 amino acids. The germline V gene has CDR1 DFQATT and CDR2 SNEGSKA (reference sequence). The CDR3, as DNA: TGCAGTGCTAGAGGGGCGGGACTGACCTACGAGCAGTACTTC. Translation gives CSARGAGLTYEQYF.

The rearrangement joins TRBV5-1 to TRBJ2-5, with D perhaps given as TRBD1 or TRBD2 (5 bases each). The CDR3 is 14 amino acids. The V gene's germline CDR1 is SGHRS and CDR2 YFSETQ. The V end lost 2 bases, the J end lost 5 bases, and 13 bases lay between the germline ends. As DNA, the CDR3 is TGCGCCAGCAGCTTTCAGGGAGTCGGCGAGACCCAGTACTTC. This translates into CASSFQGVGETQYF.

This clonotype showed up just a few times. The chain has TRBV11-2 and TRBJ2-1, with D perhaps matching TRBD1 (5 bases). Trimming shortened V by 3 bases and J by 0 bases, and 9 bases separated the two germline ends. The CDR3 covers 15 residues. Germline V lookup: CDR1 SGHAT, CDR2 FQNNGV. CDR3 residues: CASSLGLGSYNEQFF. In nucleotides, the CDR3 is TGTGCCAGCAGCTTGGGGCTAGGCTCCTACAATGAGCAGTTCTTC.

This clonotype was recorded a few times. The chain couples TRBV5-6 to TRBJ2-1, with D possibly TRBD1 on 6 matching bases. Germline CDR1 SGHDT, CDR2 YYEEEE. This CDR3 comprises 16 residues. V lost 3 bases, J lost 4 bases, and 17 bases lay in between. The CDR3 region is CASSWPGHIFYNEQFF. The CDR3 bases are TGTGCCAGCAGCTGGCCGGGACATATTTTTTACAATGAGCAGTTCTTC.